This T cell receptor beta chain was identified in a study of blood T cell repertoires in COVID-19. Overall study: COVID-19 samples from acute and convalescent phases originated in the United States, Italy and Spain. Nucleic acid was either cDNA or gDNA, and it came from T cells, B-cell-depleted T cells, or PBMCs.

CDR3 size: 14 residues. With V trimmed by 1 base and J by 4 bases, 2 bases remained unmatched. Germline V CDR1 and CDR2: SGHDN, FVKESK. How the authors handled the data: The assay estimated nucleated cells by amplifying reference gene primers. Some clones are missing from TCRdb's copy, which holds only in-frame ones; the method was immunoSEQ multiplex PCR. That table furnishes V, J and clone size, whereas the DNA furnished D and trimming. This table holds around 230,000 clones, 80% to 90% found once. The material sequenced was peripheral blood. This clonotype was sampled from a woman aged 50 to 65 with acute or convalescent COVID-19. The chain joins TRBV14 to TRBJ2-5, with 8 bases identical to TRBD2. CDR3 amino acids: CASSQVLAGETQYF. The CDR3 bases are TGTGCCAGCAGCCAAGTTCTAGCGGGAGAGACCCAGTACTTC. Full variable domain (missing parts from reference TRBV14 and TRBJ2-5): EAGVTQFPSHSVIEKGQTVTLRCDPISGHDNLYWYRRVMGKEIKFLLHFVKESKQDESGMPNNRFLAERTGGTYSTLKVQPAELEDSGVYFCASSQVLAGETQYFGPGTRLLVL.